The entry that follows covers one T cell receptor (beta chain) sequence. The data originate from a study of blood T cell repertoires in COVID-19. Across the whole study: Whether acute or convalescent, the COVID-19 samples came from the United States, Italy and Spain.

Assay used: immunoSEQ multiplex PCR; TCRdb lists only in-frame clones, some missing. The repertoire holds a few hundred thousand clones, with 75% to 90% as singletons. Trimming removed 4 bases from V and 7 bases from J; junction bases left unmatched: 9. Germline V gene sequence: CDR1 KGHDR, CDR2 SFDVKD. The CDR3 is 17 residues long. Individuals aged 18 to 89 years were recruited from 24 US areas. Cohort allocation depended upon clinical history that participants reported. J is TRBJ2-1 and V is TRBV24-1; 13 nucleotides align to TRBD2. The sample consisted of PBMCs or T cells enriched from blood (not recorded which). The source of this sequence is a man aged 30 to 45 who had recovered from COVID-19. The CDR3 DNA reads TGTGCCACCAGTGACGTACTAGCGGGGGGGGTAGGGAATGAGCAGTTCTTC. This translates into CATSDVLAGGVGNEQFF.